The 7 T cell receptor beta chains given below trace back to one sample, sequenced in a study of beta chain features in type 1 diabetes. General study points: The study found moderately but significantly shorter TCRB CDR3s in all four CD4+ subsets of Type 1 diabetes patients.

TCRB transcripts that were expressed got sequenced, as all of the isolated RNA had been reverse transcribed. TCRdb's copy holds only in-frame clones and misses some; the assay was immunoSEQ multiplex PCR. Here the sample spans some 700,000 clones, over 10% being singletons. These TCRs' antigens remain unknown. The sequenced material came from naive CD4+ T cells from blood. These receptors all stem from a man between 18 and 35 years old with type 1 diabetes.

This clone was counted a few times. The chain combines TRBV4-1 with TRBJ1-2; 7 bases are shared with TRBD1. CDR3 length equals 17 residues. Trimming took 1 base from V and 7 from J; bases not matched to a gene: 15. Germline values: CDR1 MGHRA, CDR2 YSYEKL. Here the CDR3 reads CASSQVLGTEVDGGYTF. The CDR3 region has the DNA TGCGCCAGCAGCCAAGTTCTCGGGACAGAGGTAGATGGTGGCTACACCTTC.

This sequence joins TRBV10-2 and TRBJ1-1; no definite D call. The V gene's germline CDR1 is WSHSY and CDR2 SAAADI. The V gene lost 3 bases and the J gene lost 7 bases, with 9 bases spanning the gap. The CDR3 runs to 12 residues. Here the CDR3 DNA reads TGCGCCAGCAGTGATGAGGGATATGAAGCTTTCTTT. The encoded protein is CASSDEGYEAFF.

The CDR3, as DNA: TGTGCCAGCAGTGACGGCAGCATTAATGAAAAACTGTTTTTT. It codes for CASSDGSINEKLFF. The chain couples TRBV6-1 to TRBJ1-4; D is unresolved. V lost 3 bases and J lost 4, with 9 bases in between. This CDR3 contains 14 residues. Germline V gene lookup returns CDR1 MNHNS and CDR2 SASEGT.

This clone was counted only a few times. This specimen includes other DNA sequences encoding the same CDR3. V is TRBV7-9 and J is TRBJ2-7; 7 bases map to TRBD1. This CDR3 has 14 residues. Germline V CDR1 and CDR2: SEHNR, FQNEAQ (reference sequence). The V segment lost 5 bases and the J segment 2 bases; nucleotides outside the gene matches: 6. CDR3 sequence: CASSLGQGAYEQYF. DNA for the CDR3: TGTGCCAGCAGCCTCGGGCAGGGGGCCTACGAGCAGTACTTC.

The chain joins TRBV4-1 to TRBJ1-6; the D is unclear. CDR3 length: 15 amino acids. Trimming removed 0 bases from V and 7 bases from J, with 10 bases in between. Germline V gene data show CDR1 as MGHRA and CDR2 as YSYEKL. The CDR3 spells CASSQDPGGNSPLHF. The CDR3, as DNA: TGCGCCAGCAGCCAAGATCCAGGTGGCAATTCACCCCTCCACTTT.

In this sample, this clone turned up a few times. The chain joins TRBV4-1 to TRBJ1-2, with TRBD1 identical over 8 bases. The CDR3 length is 15 residues. CDR1 is MGHRA, CDR2 YSYEKL, per germline. V shed 3 bases, J shed 5 bases, and the junction held 8 bases outside the gene matches. The CDR3 here is CASSHSDRGGYGYTF. The DNA of the CDR3 is TGCGCCAGCAGCCACAGTGACAGGGGTGGTTATGGCTACACCTTC.

The chain links TRBV29-1 to TRBJ2-7; D remains unclear. Trimming removed 6 bases at V and 2 bases at J, with 8 bases between. The CDR3 is made up of 11 amino acids. Germline V gene data show CDR1 as SQVTM and CDR2 as ANQGSEA. This CDR3 reads CSVAAAYEQYF. The CDR3 nucleotides are TGCAGCGTCGCCGCCGCCTACGAGCAGTACTTC.